This TCR beta chain was obtained from a study of cytomegalovirus exposure and HLA in healthy donors (dated by TCRdb to between 2016 and 2019). Looking at the study overall: An earlier analysis of approximately 640 of the donors reported about 290 Gb of sequence data and 100 million to 130 million unique TCR beta sequences from some 180 million T cells. Approximately 310 gigabases of sequencing data and tens of millions of unique TCR sequences made up an early release that covered around 640 HLA-typed donors. The genetic ancestry cluster associated with self-reported Caucasian donors included 70% to 85% of the roughly 400 genotyped donors. The study was designed to test whether signatures of past pathogen exposure could be identified by cataloging public T cell receptors. The study profiled the T cell repertoires of under 850 subjects by immunosequencing and related them to cytomegalovirus serostatus. Along with the approximately 670-subject first cohort, a separate validation cohort of over 90 different subjects was used. High-throughput TCR immunosequencing, statistical association of individual TCRs with disease status, and machine learning were combined to predict cytomegalovirus infection status. To study patterns of TCR occurrence, a later analysis re-analyzed previously published TCR beta repertoires from around 660 donors and added high-resolution HLA genotyping. Rather than drawing on any new phenotypic data, the later analysis identified candidate immune exposures from TCR beta sequences and the way those sequences occurred across donors. To decide whether each TCR beta V gene segment behaved as functional or pseudogenic, an earlier analysis of fewer than 750 of the donors relied on high-throughput TCR beta sequencing. Alongside the repertoire data, information on donor age, sex, ethnicity and CMV serostatus was compiled. A later genetic analysis took genome-wide SNP genotypes for about 55% of the 666 donors and used that subset as a discovery cohort. Every discovery cohort repertoire had been produced on one sequencing platform. HLA typing covered class I and class II loci at four-digit resolution. Typing coverage varied by locus: about 629-640 donors for A, B, C, DRB1 and DQB1; 500 to 550 for DQA1; 606 for DPA1; 450 to 480 for DPB1. Because of strong linkage in the cohort, five DR-DQ haplotypes were treated as single units for association and clustering. Among about 400 genotyped donors of the cohort, an average of around 250,000 unique TCR beta nucleotide sequences was sequenced per donor, of which 15% to 20% were non-productive.

The cohort comprised under 700 healthy bone marrow donors. At the time of sampling, all cohort members were nominally healthy, though unrecorded immune exposures were likely present. The donor tested CMV seropositive, placing the donor among the approximately 290 seropositive members of the cohort. Each donor provided a peripheral blood sample, and peripheral blood mononuclear cells were used for TCR beta sequencing. The Qiagen DNeasy Blood Extraction Kit was used to extract genomic DNA from the blood cell samples. Points the paper makes about the study in general: The authors suggested that the approach could potentially be extended to other disease states and immunological phenotypes. Three of the identified cytomegalovirus-associated TCR beta chains were confirmed in vitro to be specific for cytomegalovirus antigens. Only TCR beta chains were sequenced in this cohort, and the absence of alpha or paired-chain data limited detectable features. Broadly in line with IMGT annotations, most TCR beta V segments showed up in productive rearrangements about 87% or about 30% of the time in an earlier analysis of several hundred of the donors. Because HLA typing was unavailable for some donors at each locus, only the typed subset was used in association tests. According to a later genetic analysis, donors in an Asian-associated ancestry cluster had fewer N-insertions in productive TCRs than the roughly 700-donor mean. V-gene and J-gene trimming of TCR beta chains was associated with a missense DCLRE1C variant in a later genetic analysis, and the association was replicated in an independent cohort. Most TCR sequences were observed very rarely across donors, whereas some public TCRs were present in many individuals. A further reported finding was that TCR beta sequences accurately predicted the HLA-A and HLA-B alleles for most subjects in the first cohort. A cluster of highly shared sequence variants was judged likely to be a technical artifact of the sequencing pipeline. In a later analysis, HLA-associated TCR beta chains were found to be more clonally expanded and to have lower generation probabilities than equally common non-associated chains. Some IMGT-functional V segments, including TRBV6-2 and TRBV6-3, could not be told apart with the 87-base-pair reads, so those segments were excluded. A later analysis found that TCR association rates varied across HLA loci, with DRB1 alleles showing the most associated TCRs and HLA-C alleles the fewest. CMV serostatus was the only immune exposure information available for the cohort. The study gave a list of about 150 TCR beta chains associated with cytomegalovirus. Cytomegalovirus status was reported to be diagnosed by the classifier with high specificity and sensitivity in both the original and validation cohorts. A later analysis found that most CMV-associated TCR beta chains appeared HLA-restricted, with HLA associations seemingly driven largely by CMV exposure. Presence/absence analyses assumed roughly uniform sequencing depth across donors, an assumption that may not hold. At a false discovery rate of 0.05, a later analysis linked approximately 18,000 TCR beta sequences to specific HLA alleles. Correlated functional status among segregating V segments might reflect linkage disequilibrium, but an unknown experimental factor could not be ruled out. Assigning TCR associations to individual alleles was difficult when HLA alleles, especially DR and DQ, strongly co-occurred. Because counts were too low, roughly 18 rarely observed V segments, including chromosome 9 orphons, were left out of the earlier analysis of 500 to 750 of the donors. In a later analysis, several top co-occurrence clusters were reported to appear linked to parvovirus B19, influenza, CMV and Epstein-Barr virus.

Library preparation used the immunoSEQ multiplex PCR assay. A mixture of 60 forward primers for TCR Vbeta segments and 13 reverse primers for TCR Jbeta segments was used in the multiplex PCR. The CDR3 region of rearranged TCR beta genes was amplified from genomic DNA by a multiplex PCR assay. The Illumina HiSeq System was used to sequence the amplified TCR beta libraries as 87-base-pair reads. Concerning the study's data processing: In a later analysis, tens of millions of unique TCR beta chains were counted across the roughly 670 repertoires, and around 10 million of these chains were shared by at least two donors. To remove PCR and sequencing errors, raw reads were error-corrected and collapsed into unique sequences using a nearest-neighbor algorithm that merged closely related sequences. Alignment of CDR3 sequences to IMGT reference sequences was used to assign V, D and J gene segments. For a sequence to be retained, at least a six-nucleotide match to both a V gene segment and a J gene segment was required. A rearrangement counted as productive if the CDR3 had no stop codons and remained in frame with V and J, and every other rearrangement counted as non-productive. Following IMGT convention, CDR3 was defined as the stretch from the second conserved V-encoded cysteine to the conserved J-encoded phenylalanine. Sequences without an unambiguous match to a single V gene segment were excluded from the earlier analysis of about 640 of the donors. An earlier analysis of under 750 of the donors called V segments functional above 56.7% productive rearrangements and segregating when the between-donor standard deviation exceeded 5%. To diagnose cytomegalovirus status from the catalog of TCR beta chain sequences, a statistical classification framework was built. In a later analysis, V and J genes were assigned by comparing TCR nucleotide sequences against IMGT/GENE-DB human TR gene sequences. A later analysis assigned CDR3 sequences and most-parsimonious VDJ recombination scenarios with the TCRdist pipeline. In a later analysis, each TCR beta chain was defined by its CDR3 amino acid sequence together with its V-gene family, and reads without a unique V-gene family were excluded. A later analysis removed 550 to 700 highly shared, low-generation-probability nucleotide sequences to deal with suspected cross-contamination and a sequencing artifact. A later analysis calculated a clonal expansion index for each public chain from normalized within-repertoire ranks of inferred template counts. In a later analysis, generation probabilities were computed using a VDJ recombination model fitted to out-of-frame rearrangements, and the results were checked against IGoR. Hypergeometric tests were used in a later analysis to score TCR-TCR, TCR-HLA and TCR-CMV co-occurrence, with a repertoire-size bias correction applied to the TCR pairs. To estimate false discovery rates, a later analysis permuted the HLA or CMV assignments 20 times. In a later analysis, co-occurring TCRs were grouped with DBSCAN, and TCRdist sequence similarity was added when clustering was performed within HLA-allele-positive subsets. Co-occurrence clustering excluded repertoires with fewer than 30,000 or more than 120,000 public chains, plus five with anomalous nucleotide sharing. Drawn from immuneACCESS, this table holds only the in-frame rearrangements with V and J called that TCRdb kept. Clones are partly lost; checked studies trace under half to an unresolved V gene and leave the rest unexplained. The DNA gave D and trimming, while V, J and clone size come from that table. The table for this sample lists 130,000 or so clones; approximately 74% of them were counted only once. The ten biggest clones cover 6% to 8.5% of the sample.

This clone was detected only a few times. What this receptor recognizes is not known. No base quality values were provided; no much bigger clone lies one nucleotide off. Looking up the germline V gene yields CDR1 MNHEY and CDR2 SVGAGI. The CDR3 runs 15 amino acids, cysteine and phenylalanine included. The kept DNA is CDR3 alone, 45 bases in frame from the first base. V is trimmed back by 4 bases and J by 1 base, and the junction contains 7 bases that no gene match accounts for. This sequence was found in a man between 40 and 49 years old in good health and CMV-seropositive. The sample was PBMCs. The V gene is TRBV6-5 and the J gene is TRBJ2-7; 7 junctional bases match TRBD1. The base sequence is TGTGCCAGCAGTTTGGAGACAGGGAAATCCTACGAGCAGTACTTC. Protein translation: CASSLETGKSYEQYF.